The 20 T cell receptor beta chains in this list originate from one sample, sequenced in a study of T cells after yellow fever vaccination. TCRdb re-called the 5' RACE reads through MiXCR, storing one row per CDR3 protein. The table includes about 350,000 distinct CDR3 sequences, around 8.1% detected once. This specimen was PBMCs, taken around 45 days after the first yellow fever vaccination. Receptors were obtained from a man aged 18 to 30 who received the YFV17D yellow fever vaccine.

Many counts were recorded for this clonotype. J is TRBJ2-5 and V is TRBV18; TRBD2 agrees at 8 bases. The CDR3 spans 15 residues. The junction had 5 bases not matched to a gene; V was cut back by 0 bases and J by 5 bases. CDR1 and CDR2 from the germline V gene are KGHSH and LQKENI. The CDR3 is CASSPPSGGSETQYF. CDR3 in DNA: TGTGCCAGCTCACCACCCAGCGGGGGCAGCGAGACCCAGTACTTC.

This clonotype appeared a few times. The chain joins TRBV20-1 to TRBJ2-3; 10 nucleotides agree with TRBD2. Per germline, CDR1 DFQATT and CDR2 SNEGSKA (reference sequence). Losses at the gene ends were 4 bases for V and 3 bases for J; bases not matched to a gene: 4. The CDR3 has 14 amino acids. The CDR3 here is CSAKAGGPTDTQYF. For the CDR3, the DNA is TGCAGTGCTAAAGCGGGGGGGCCGACAGATACGCAGTATTTT.

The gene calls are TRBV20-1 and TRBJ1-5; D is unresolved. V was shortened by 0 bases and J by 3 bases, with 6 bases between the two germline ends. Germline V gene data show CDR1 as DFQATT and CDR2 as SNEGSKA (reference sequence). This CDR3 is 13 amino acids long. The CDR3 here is CSARDWTNQPQHF. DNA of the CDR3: TGCAGTGCTAGAGATTGGACCAATCAGCCCCAGCATTTT.

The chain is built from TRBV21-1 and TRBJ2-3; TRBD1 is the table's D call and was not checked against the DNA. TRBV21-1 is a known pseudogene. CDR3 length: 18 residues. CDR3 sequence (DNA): TGTGCCAGCAGCAAAGTCCGAGGAGGGGGGGGATTTACAGATACGCAGTATTTT. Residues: CASSKVRGGGGFTDTQYF.

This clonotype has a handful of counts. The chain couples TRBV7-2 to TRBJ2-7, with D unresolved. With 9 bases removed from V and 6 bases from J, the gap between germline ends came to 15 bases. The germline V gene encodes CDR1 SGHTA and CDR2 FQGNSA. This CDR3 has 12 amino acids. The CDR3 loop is CASSGFPGEQYF. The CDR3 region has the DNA TGTGCCAGTTCTGGGTTTCCAGGCGAGCAGTACTTC. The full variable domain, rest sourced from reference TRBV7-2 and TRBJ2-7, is GAGVSQSPSNKVTEKGKDVELRCDPISGHTALYWYRQSLGQGLEFLIYFQGNSAPDKSGLPSDRFSAERTGGSVSTLTIQRTQQEDSAVYLCASSGFPGEQYFGPGTRLTVT.

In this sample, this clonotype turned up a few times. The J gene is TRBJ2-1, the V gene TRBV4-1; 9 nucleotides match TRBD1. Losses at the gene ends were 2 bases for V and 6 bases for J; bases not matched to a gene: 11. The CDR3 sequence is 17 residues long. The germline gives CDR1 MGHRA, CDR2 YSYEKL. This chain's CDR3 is CASSQYSGQGRGNEQFF. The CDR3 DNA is TGCGCCAGCAGCCAATATAGTGGACAGGGGAGAGGCAATGAGCAGTTCTTC.

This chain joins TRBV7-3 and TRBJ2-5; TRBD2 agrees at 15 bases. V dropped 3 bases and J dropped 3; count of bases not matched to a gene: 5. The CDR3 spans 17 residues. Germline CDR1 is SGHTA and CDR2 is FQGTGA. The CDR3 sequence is CASSFFGLAGGKETQYF. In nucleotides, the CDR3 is TGTGCCAGCAGCTTCTTTGGACTAGCGGGGGGGAAAGAGACCCAGTACTTC.

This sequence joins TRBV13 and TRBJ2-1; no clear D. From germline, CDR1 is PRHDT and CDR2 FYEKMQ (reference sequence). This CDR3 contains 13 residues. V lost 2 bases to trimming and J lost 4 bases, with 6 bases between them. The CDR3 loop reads CASSLLGYNEQFF. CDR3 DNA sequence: TGTGCCAGCAGCTTATTGGGGTACAATGAGCAGTTCTTC.

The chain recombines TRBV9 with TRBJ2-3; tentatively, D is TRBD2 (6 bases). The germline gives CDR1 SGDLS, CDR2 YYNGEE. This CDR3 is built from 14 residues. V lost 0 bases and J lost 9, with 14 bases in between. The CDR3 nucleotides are TGTGCCAGCAGCGTAGGGACTACCTCCCCAACGCAGTATTTT. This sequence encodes CASSVGTTSPTQYF.

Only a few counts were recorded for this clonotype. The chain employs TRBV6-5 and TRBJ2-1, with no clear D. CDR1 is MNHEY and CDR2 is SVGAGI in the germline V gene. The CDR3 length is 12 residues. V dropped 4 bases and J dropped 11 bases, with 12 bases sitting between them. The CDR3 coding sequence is TGTGCCAGCAGTTCCCGGCCAGGAAAGCAGTTCTTC. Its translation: CASSSRPGKQFF.

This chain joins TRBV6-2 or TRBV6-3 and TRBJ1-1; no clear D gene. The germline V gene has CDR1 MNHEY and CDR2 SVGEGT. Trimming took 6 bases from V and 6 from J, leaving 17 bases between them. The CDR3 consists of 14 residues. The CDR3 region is CASSRRRELPEAFF. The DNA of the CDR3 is TGTGCCAGCAGCCGACGTCGGGAATTGCCTGAAGCTTTCTTT.

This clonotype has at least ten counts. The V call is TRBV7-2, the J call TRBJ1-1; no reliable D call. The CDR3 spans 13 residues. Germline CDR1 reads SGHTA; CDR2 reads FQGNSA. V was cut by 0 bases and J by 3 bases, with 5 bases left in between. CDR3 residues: CASSLAGYTEAFF. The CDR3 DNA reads TGTGCCAGCAGCTTAGCGGGGTACACTGAAGCTTTCTTT.

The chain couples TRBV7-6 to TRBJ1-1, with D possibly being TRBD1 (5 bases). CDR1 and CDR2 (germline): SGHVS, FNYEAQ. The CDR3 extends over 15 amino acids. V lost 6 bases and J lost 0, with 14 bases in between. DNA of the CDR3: TGTGCCAGCAGGGAGGGGTCAGGGATGAACACTGAAGCTTTCTTT. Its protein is CASREGSGMNTEAFF.

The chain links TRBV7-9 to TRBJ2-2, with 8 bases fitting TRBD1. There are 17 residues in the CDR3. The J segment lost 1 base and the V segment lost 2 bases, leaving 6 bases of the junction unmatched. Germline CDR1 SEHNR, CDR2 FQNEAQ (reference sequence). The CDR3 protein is CASSLNGQGKNTGELFF. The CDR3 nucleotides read TGTGCCAGCAGCTTAAACGGACAGGGAAAGAACACCGGGGAGCTGTTTTTT.

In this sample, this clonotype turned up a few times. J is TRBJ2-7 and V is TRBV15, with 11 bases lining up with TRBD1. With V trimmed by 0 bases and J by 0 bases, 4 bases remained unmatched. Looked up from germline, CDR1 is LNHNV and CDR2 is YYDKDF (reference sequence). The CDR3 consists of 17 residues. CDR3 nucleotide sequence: TGTGCCACCAGCAGAGATAGGGGACAGGGGGTCTCCTACGAGCAGTACGTC. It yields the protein CATSRDRGQGVSYEQYV.

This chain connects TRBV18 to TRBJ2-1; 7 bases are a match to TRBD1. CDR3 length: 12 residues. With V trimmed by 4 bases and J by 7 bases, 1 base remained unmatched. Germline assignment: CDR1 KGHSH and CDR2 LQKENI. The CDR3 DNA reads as TGTGCCAGCTCACAGACAGGGAATGAGCAGTTCTTC. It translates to CASSQTGNEQFF.

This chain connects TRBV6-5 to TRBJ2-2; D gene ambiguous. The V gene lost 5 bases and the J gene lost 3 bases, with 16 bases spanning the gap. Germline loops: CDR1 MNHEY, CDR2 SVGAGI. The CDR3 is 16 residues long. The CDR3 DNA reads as TGTGCCAGCAGTAATGTGGACCACCTATACACCGGGGAGCTGTTTTTT. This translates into CASSNVDHLYTGELFF.

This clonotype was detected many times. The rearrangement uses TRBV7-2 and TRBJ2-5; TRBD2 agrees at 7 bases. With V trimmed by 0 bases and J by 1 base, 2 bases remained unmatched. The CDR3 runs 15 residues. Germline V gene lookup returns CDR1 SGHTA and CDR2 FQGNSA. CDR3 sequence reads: CASSLAGTTQETQYF. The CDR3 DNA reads TGTGCCAGCAGCTTAGCCGGGACTACCCAAGAGACCCAGTACTTC.

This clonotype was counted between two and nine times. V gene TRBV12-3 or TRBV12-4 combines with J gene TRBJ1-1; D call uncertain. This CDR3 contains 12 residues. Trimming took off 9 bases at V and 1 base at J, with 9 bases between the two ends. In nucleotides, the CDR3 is TGTGCCAGTGGGAAACGGAACACTGAAGCTTTCTTT. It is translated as CASGKRNTEAFF.

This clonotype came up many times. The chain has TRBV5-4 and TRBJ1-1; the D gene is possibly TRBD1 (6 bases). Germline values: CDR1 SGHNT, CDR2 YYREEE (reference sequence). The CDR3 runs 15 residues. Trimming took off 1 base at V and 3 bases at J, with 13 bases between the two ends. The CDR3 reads CASSLFRGRDTEAFF. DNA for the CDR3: TGTGCCAGCAGCTTGTTCAGGGGCAGGGACACTGAAGCTTTCTTT.